This T cell receptor beta chain was observed in a study of blood T cell repertoires in COVID-19. Turning to the study itself: Researchers got acute and convalescent COVID-19 samples from the United States, Italy and Spain.

Seattle-derived patients entered the study during active infection and were followed longitudinally. In the authors' methods: By means of reference gene primer amplification, nucleated cell counts were estimated. Method: immunoSEQ multiplex PCR; TCRdb's copy keeps in-frame clones and lacks some. V and J calls and clone size are given by that table; D and trimming were obtained from the DNA. The sample holds around 440,000 clones, around 88% seen once. V was clipped by 5 bases and J by 5 bases, with 9 bases between them. CDR1 is SEHNR, CDR2 FQNEAQ, per germline (reference sequence). This CDR3 has 13 amino acids.

This TCR was sampled from a woman in her forties or fifties with COVID-19, enrolled during active disease. This rearrangement joins TRBV7-9 to TRBJ2-2; D might be TRBD1 (6 bases). Sequencing used peripheral blood. The CDR3 sequence: CASSTGQTGELFF. CDR3 sequence (DNA): TGTGCCAGCAGCACCGGACAGACCGGGGAGCTGTTTTTT.